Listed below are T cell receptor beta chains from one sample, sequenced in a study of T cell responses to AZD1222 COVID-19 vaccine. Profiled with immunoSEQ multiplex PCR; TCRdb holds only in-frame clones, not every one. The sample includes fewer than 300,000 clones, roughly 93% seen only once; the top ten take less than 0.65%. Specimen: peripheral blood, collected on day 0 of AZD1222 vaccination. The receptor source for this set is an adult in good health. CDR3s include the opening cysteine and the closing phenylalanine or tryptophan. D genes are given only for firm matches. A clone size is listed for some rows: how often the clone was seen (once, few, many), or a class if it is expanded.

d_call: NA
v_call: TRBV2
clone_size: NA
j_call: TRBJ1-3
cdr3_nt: TGTGCCAGTACTCTCCAGATAGCGGGAAACACCATATATTTT
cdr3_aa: CASTLQIAGNTIYF

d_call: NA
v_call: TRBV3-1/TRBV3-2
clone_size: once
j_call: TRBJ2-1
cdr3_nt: TGTGCCAGCAGCCAACGCGGGACTGAGCAGTTCTTC
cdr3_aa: CASSQRGTEQFF

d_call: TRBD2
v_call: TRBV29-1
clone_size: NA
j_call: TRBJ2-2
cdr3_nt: TGCAGCATTTGGGGGGGAGACAGTTCGAACACCGGGGAGCTGTTTTTT
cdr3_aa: CSIWGGDSSNTGELFF

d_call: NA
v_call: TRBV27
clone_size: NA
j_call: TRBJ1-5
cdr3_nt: TGTGCCAGCAGTTCCCTGGGAGGGTTGGGTCAGCCCCAGCATTTT
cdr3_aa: CASSSLGGLGQPQHF

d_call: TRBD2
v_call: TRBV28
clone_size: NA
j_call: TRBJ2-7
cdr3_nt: TGTGCCAGCAGTTTGACTAGCGGGAGCTACGAGCAGTACTTC
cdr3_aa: CASSLTSGSYEQYF

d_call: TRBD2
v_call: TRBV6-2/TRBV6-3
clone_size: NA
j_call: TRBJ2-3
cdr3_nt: TGTGCCAGCAGTTACTCGAGAGCGGGAGGATCAGATACGCAGTATTTT
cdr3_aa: CASSYSRAGGSDTQYF

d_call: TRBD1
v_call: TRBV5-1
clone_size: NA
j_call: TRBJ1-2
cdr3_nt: TGCGCCAGCAGCAAGGACAGGGCGGTAGAAGGCTACACCTTC
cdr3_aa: CASSKDRAVEGYTF

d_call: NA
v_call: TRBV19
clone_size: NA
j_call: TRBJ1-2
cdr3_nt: TGTGCCAGTAGTATACCCAGCAGGGTCTTTGGCTACACCTTC
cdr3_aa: CASSIPSRVFGYTF

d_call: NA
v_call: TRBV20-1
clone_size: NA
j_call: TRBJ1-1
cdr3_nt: TGCAGTGCTAGTGCCAGGGTGAACACTGAAGCTTTCTTT
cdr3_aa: CSASARVNTEAFF

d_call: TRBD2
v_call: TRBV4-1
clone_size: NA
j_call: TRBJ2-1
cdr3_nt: TGCGCCAGCAGCCAACTGAGCGGGGGATACAATGAGCAGTTCTTC
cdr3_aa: CASSQLSGGYNEQFF

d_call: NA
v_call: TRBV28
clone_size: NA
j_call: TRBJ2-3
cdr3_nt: TGTGCCAGCAGTGAACCGGGACGGACGAGCACAGATACGCAGTATTTT
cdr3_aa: CASSEPGRTSTDTQYF

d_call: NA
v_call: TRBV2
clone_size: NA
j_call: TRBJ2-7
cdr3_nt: TGTGCCAGCAGCGAAGTCTTGAGACGGCACTACGAGCAGTACTTC
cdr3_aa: CASSEVLRRHYEQYF

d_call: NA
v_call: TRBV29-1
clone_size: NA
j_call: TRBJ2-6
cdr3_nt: TGCAGCGCCACGGGCTCTTCTGGGGCCAACGTCCTGACTTTC
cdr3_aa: CSATGSSGANVLTF

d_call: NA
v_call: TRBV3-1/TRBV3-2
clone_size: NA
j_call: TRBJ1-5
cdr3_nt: TGTGCCAGCAGCCAAGATCTTAGAGCAGGGGTGAAGCCCCAGCATTTT
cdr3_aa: CASSQDLRAGVKPQHF

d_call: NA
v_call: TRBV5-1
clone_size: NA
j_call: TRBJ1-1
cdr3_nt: TGCGCCAGCGCCATCGATGGAAACACTGAAGCTTTCTTT
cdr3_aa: CASAIDGNTEAFF

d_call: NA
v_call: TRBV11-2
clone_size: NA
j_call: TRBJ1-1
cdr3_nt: TGTGCCAGCAGCATGACAGGATACACTGAAGCTTTCTTT
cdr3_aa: CASSMTGYTEAFF

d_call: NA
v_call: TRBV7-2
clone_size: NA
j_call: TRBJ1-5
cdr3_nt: TGTGCCAGCAGCCCGTGGGTAGATCAGCCCCAGCATTTT
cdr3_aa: CASSPWVDQPQHF

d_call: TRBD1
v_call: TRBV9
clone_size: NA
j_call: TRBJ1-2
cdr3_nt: TGTGCCAGCAGCGTGACAGGGGGCCTTGGCTACACCTTC
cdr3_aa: CASSVTGGLGYTF

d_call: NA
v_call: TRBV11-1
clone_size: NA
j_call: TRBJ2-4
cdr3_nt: TGTGCCAGCAGCCCGTCCCCAAAAGGGGGTGCGATTCAGTACTTC
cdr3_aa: CASSPSPKGGAIQYF

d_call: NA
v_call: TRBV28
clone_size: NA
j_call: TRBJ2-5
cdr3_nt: TGTGCCAGCAGTTTCCTTCCAGCGGGTCAAGAGACCCAGTACTTC
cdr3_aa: CASSFLPAGQETQYF

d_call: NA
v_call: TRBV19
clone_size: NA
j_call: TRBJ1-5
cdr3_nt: TGTGCCAGTAGTATGGGCAGGGATCAGCCCCAGCATTTT
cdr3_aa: CASSMGRDQPQHF

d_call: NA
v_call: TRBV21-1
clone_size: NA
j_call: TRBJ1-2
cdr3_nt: TGTGCCAGCAGCGGCGGATCGGGGACAGGGCATGGCTACACCTTC
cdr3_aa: CASSGGSGTGHGYTF

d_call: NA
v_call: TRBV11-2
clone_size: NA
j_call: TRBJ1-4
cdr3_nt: TGTGCCAGCAGCTTGGGTCAGACTAATGAAAAACTGTTTTTT
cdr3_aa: CASSLGQTNEKLFF

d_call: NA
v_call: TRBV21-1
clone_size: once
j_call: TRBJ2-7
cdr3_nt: TGTGCCAGCAGCAAATTGTCGGGGGAGAAGACCTACGAGCAGTACTTC
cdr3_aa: CASSKLSGEKTYEQYF

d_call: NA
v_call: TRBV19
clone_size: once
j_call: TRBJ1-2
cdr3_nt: TGTGCCAGTAGTATCCGCCCCGGCGTGGGACGGGTAGTTTATGGCTACACCTTC
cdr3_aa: CASSIRPGVGRVVYGYTF

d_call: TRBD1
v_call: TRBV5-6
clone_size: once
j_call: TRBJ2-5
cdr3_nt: TGTGCCAGCAGCCCCCCGCCCGGGACAGAAGAGACCCAGTACTTC
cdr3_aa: CASSPPPGTEETQYF

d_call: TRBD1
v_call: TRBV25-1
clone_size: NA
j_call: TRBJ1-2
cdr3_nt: TGTGCCAGCGGAACCGGGACAGGTTATGGCTACACCTTC
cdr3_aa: CASGTGTGYGYTF

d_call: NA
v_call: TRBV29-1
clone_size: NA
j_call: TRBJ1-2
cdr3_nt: TGCAGCGTCCTCAGGGGTCCCATTTCCTATGGCTACACCTTC
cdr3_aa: CSVLRGPISYGYTF

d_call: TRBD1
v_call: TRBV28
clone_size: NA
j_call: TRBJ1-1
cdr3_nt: TGTGCCAGCAGTTTCGGCGGGACAGGGCTGGGAGCTTTCTTT
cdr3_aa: CASSFGGTGLGAFF

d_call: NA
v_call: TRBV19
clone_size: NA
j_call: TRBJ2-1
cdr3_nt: TGTGCCAGTAGTAGGCGCAATGAGCAGTTCTTC
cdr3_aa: CASSRRNEQFF

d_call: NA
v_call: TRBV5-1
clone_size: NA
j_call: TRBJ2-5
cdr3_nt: TGCGCCAGCAGCTTGATGGAGGGGGCGCAAGAGACCCAGTACTTC
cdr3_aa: CASSLMEGAQETQYF

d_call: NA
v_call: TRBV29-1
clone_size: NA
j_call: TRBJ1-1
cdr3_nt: TGCAGCGTTGGTCGCAGGAACACTGAAGCTTTCTTT
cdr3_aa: CSVGRRNTEAFF

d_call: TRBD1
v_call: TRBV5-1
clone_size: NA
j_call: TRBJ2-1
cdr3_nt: TGCGCCAGCAGCTGGCGGGACAGGGGACCCTACAATGAGCAGTTCTTC
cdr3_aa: CASSWRDRGPYNEQFF

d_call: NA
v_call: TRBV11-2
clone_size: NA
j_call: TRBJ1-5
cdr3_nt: TGTGCCCGCTCCCTTAATCAGCCCCAGCATTTT
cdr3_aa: CARSLNQPQHF

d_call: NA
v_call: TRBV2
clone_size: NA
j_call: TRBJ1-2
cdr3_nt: TGTGCCAGCAGTGTGGGGGGGCCTGTCTATGGCTACACCTTC
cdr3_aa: CASSVGGPVYGYTF

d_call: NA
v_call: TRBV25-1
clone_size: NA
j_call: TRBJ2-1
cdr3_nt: TGTGCCAGCAGTGGCTGGAATGAGCAGTTCTTC
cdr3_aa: CASSGWNEQFF

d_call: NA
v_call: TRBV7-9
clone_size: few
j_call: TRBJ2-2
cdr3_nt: TGTGCCAGCAGCTCCCTGAGGGGCACCGGGGAGCTGTTTTTT
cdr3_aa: CASSSLRGTGELFF

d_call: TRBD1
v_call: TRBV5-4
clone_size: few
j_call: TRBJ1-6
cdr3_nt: TGTGCCAGCAGCTCCCAGGACAGGGAATCACCCCTCCACTTT
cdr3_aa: CASSSQDRESPLHF

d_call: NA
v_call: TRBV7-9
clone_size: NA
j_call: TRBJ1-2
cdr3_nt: TGTGCCAGCAGCTCGATCGGTTCGTATGCCACCTTC
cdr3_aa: CASSSIGSYATF

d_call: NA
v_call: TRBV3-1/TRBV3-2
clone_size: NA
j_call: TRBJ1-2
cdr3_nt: TGTGCCAGCAGCGCCATCGGGTCCTCGGGTGGCTACACCTTC
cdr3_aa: CASSAIGSSGGYTF

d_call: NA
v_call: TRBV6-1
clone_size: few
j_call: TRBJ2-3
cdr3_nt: TGTGCCAGCAGTGATGGGCATAGCGTACGGACGCAGTATTTT
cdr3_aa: CASSDGHSVRTQYF

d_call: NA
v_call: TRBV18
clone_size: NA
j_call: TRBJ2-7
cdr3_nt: TGTGCCAGCTCACCCCCTGGGGGGGCCGGGTACGAGCAGTACTTC
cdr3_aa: CASSPPGGAGYEQYF

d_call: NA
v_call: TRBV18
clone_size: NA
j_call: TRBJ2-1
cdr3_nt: TGTGCCAGCTCACCTCAAGAGGAAGGTGAGCAGTTCTTC
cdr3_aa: CASSPQEEGEQFF

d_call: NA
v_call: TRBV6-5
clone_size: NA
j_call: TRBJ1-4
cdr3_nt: TGTGCCAGCAGTTACTCCGCGGGGCGTGAAAAACTGTTTTTT
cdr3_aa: CASSYSAGREKLFF

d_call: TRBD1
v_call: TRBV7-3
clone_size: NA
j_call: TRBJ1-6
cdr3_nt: TGTGCCAGCAGCTTAATGCAGGGGGCCAATTCACCCCTCCACTTT
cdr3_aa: CASSLMQGANSPLHF

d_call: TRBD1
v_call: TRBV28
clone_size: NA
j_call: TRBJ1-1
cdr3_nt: TGTGCCAGCAAAACGGACAGGGTGAACACTGAAGCTTTCTTT
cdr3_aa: CASKTDRVNTEAFF

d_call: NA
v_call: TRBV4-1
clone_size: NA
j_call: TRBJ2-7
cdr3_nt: TGCGCCAGCAGCCAAGAACAGGGATATTCCTACGAGCAGTACTTC
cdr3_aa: CASSQEQGYSYEQYF